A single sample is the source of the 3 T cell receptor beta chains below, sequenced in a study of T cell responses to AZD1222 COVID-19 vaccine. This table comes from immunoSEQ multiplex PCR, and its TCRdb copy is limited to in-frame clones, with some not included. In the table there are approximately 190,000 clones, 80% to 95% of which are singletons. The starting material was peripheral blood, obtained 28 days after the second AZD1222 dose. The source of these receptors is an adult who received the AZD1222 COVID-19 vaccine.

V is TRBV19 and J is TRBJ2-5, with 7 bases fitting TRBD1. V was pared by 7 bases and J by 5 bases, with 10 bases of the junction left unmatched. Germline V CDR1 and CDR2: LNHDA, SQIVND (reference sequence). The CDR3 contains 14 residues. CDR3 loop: CASNPGQVKETQYF. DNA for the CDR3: TGTGCCAGTAACCCCGGACAGGTAAAGGAGACCCAGTACTTC.

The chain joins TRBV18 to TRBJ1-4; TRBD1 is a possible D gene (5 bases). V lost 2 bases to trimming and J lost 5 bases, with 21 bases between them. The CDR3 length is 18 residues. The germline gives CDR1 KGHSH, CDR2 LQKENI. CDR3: CASSPGARGINGNEKLFF. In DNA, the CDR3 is TGTGCCAGCTCACCAGGGGCGCGAGGGATCAACGGGAATGAAAAACTGTTTTTT.

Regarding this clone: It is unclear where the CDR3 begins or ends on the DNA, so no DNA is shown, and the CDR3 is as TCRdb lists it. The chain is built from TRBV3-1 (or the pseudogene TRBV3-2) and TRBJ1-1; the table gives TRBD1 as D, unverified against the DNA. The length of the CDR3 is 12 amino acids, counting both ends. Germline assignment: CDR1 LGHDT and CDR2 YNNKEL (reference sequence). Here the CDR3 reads CASSQVGIGAEF.